This passage covers 12 T cell receptor beta chains from one sample sequenced in a study of blood T cell repertoires in COVID-19. The repertoire was sequenced with immunoSEQ multiplex PCR; TCRdb's copy has only in-frame clones and lacks some. The table has approximately 300,000 clones, roughly 90% seen once; the top ten hold around 3.9%. The sample taken for sequencing was PBMCs or T cells enriched from blood (not recorded which). These receptor sequences come from a woman in her 30s who had been exposed to COVID-19.

The chain has TRBV4-3 and TRBJ1-2; D remains ambiguous. This CDR3 region has 13 residues. The germline gives CDR1 LGHNA, CDR2 YSLEER. Trimming removed 1 base at V and 5 bases at J, with 8 bases between. This chain's CDR3 is CASSQGPGYGYTF. DNA of the CDR3: TGCGCCAGCAGCCAAGGCCCCGGGTATGGCTACACCTTC.

V is TRBV5-1 and J is TRBJ2-2, with 10 bases identical to TRBD1. Germline V CDR1 and CDR2: SGHRS, YFSETQ. This CDR3 comprises 16 residues. V lost 0 bases to trimming and J lost 4 bases; unmatched junction nucleotides: 3. The CDR3 loop is CASSLEGQGPTGELFF. For the CDR3, the DNA is TGCGCCAGCAGCTTGGAGGGACAGGGGCCCACCGGGGAGCTGTTTTTT.

The chain joins TRBV5-8 to TRBJ1-6; D ambiguous. CDR1 SGHTS and CDR2 YDEGEE come from the germline V gene. The CDR3 runs 15 residues. V was shortened by 0 bases and J by 13 bases, with 17 bases between the two germline ends. The CDR3 reads CASSLEGGGRVPLHF. CDR3 coding DNA: TGTGCCAGCAGCTTGGAGGGAGGCGGCCGCGTTCCCCTCCACTTT.

CDR3 coding DNA: TGTGCCACCAGCAGAAGGGGCGGTGAAAAACTGTTTTTT. Its protein is CATSRRGGEKLFF. The rearrangement links TRBV15 to TRBJ1-4, with D possibly being TRBD1 (5 bases). CDR1 is LNHNV, CDR2 YYDKDF, per germline (reference sequence). The CDR3 length is 13 residues. With 2 bases removed from V and 7 bases from J, the gap between germline ends came to 8 bases.

The genes are TRBV14 and TRBJ1-2; no reliable D call. V lost 3 bases and J lost 5, with 7 bases in between. CDR3 length: 12 residues. Looked up from germline, CDR1 is SGHDN and CDR2 is FVKESK. The CDR3 protein is CASSHSPYGYTF. The DNA of the CDR3 is TGTGCCAGCAGCCACTCCCCTTATGGCTACACCTTC.

The CDR3 sequence is CASSLGYRGHDGYTF. The CDR3 coding sequence is TGTGCCAGCAGCTTAGGTTACAGGGGGCACGATGGCTACACCTTC. The genes are TRBV7-9 and TRBJ1-2, with TRBD1 matching over 9 bases. Looked up from germline, CDR1 is SEHNR and CDR2 is FQNEAQ (reference sequence). The CDR3 has 15 amino acids. V was pared by 1 base and J by 6 bases, with 6 bases of the junction left unmatched.

The chain carries TRBV7-9 and TRBJ1-2; 9 bases agree with TRBD1. This CDR3 spans 16 amino acids. Germline CDR1 and CDR2: SEHNR and FQNEAQ (reference sequence). The V segment lost 5 bases and the J segment 6 bases; nucleotides outside the gene matches: 13. The DNA of the CDR3 is TGTGCCAGCAGCCACAGGGTGACAGGGGGTGTGGATGGCTACACCTTC. As protein: CASSHRVTGGVDGYTF. The whole variable domain, remainder taken from reference TRBV7-9 and TRBJ1-2, is DTGVSQNPRHKITKRGQNVTFRCDPISEHNRLYWYRQTLGQGPEFLTYFQNEAQLEKSRLLSDRFSAERPKGSFSTLEIQRTEQGDSAMYLCASSHRVTGGVDGYTFGSGTRLTVV.

This chain connects TRBV4-2 to TRBJ2-1; 13 nucleotides align to TRBD2. CDR3 length: 16 amino acids. Germline V CDR1 and CDR2: LGHNA, YNFKEQ. Germline trimming cut 3 bases from V and 2 bases from J; bases unmatched to any gene: 1. In DNA form, the CDR3 reads TGTGCCAGCAGCCATGGACTAGCGGGGGCCTACAATGAGCAGTTCTTC. It translates to CASSHGLAGAYNEQFF.

This clone has a single count. The chain employs TRBV4-3 and TRBJ2-3; 8 nucleotides line up with TRBD1. The V gene end was trimmed by 0 bases and the J gene end by 4 bases; junction bases not matched to a gene: 6. From germline, CDR1 is LGHNA and CDR2 YSLEER. The CDR3 is 16 amino acids. The CDR3 spells CASSQDGPGGADTQYF. For the CDR3, the DNA is TGCGCCAGCAGCCAAGATGGGCCAGGGGGCGCAGATACGCAGTATTTT.

This chain links TRBV6-5 with TRBJ1-2; D is perhaps TRBD1 (6 bases). The CDR3 is made up of 14 amino acids. Trimming stripped 2 bases from V and 7 bases from J, with 14 bases between. The germline CDR1 and CDR2 sequences are MNHEY and SVGAGI. CDR3 in amino acids: CASSYGGALGGYTF. CDR3 DNA sequence: TGTGCCAGCAGTTACGGGGGGGCGTTAGGTGGCTACACCTTC.

The chain carries TRBV6-1 and TRBJ1-4; 8 bases line up with TRBD1. Germline V CDR1 and CDR2: MNHNS, SASEGT. CDR3 length: 14 amino acids. V lost 2 bases and J lost 8; bases outside the gene matches: 4. This CDR3 reads CASSEPHRGEKLFF. Written as DNA, the CDR3 is TGTGCCAGCAGTGAACCACACAGGGGGGAAAAACTGTTTTTT.

The chain links TRBV9 to TRBJ1-6; TRBD1 aligns across 7 bases. V shed 6 bases and J 5 bases; nucleotides not matched to a gene: 5. CDR3 length equals 14 residues. Germline V gene sequence: CDR1 SGDLS, CDR2 YYNGEE. This CDR3 is CASTTGLDNSPLHF. DNA for the CDR3: TGTGCCAGCACGACAGGGCTGGATAATTCACCCCTCCACTTT.